This TCR beta chain was recorded in a study of T cell changes during pregnancy in multiple sclerosis (dated by TCRdb to between 2018 and 2020). Regarding the study in general: The study looked at changes in the T cell repertoire across pregnancy in women with multiple sclerosis.

The method was the immunoSEQ multiplex PCR assay. The immuneACCESS repertoire file appears here via TCRdb, limited to in-frame rearrangements. These files lack a portion of the clones; in checked studies, under half of the deficit traces to unresolved V genes, and the cause of the others is not known. This sample has some 55,000 clones in its table, and about 90% of those were observed once. 0.95% to 1.5% of the sample comes from the top ten. This clone showed up just once. Its cognate antigen has yet to be identified. Base-call qualities are not available, and no considerably larger clone is one nucleotide away. This receptor was obtained from a female donor in good health, enrolled as a control in a pregnancy study. The specimen was peripheral blood, collected after pregnancy.

The DNA sequence is TGTGCCAGTACCCCGTCCCGGGAAGGAGGCAATGAGCAGTTCTTC. Translated, this gives CASTPSREGGNEQFF. This chain is built from TRBV19 and TRBJ2-1; the D gene is perhaps TRBD2, from 5 matching bases. CDR1 and CDR2 (LNHDA, SQIVND) derive from the germline V gene (reference sequence). Cut back by 7 bases and 6 bases, the V and J ends lie 19 bases apart. Measured from the cysteine to the phenylalanine, the CDR3 is 15 residues long. The sequence is cut down to CDR3 DNA, 45 bases in frame from base 1.